Presented here are 31 T cell receptor beta chains from one specimen sequenced in a study of T-cell memory formation after mild COVID-19. TCRdb re-derived calls from the 5' RACE reads in MiXCR, one entry per CDR3 protein. The repertoire holds approximately 150,000 distinct CDR3 sequences, approximately 6% seen once, with about 2.1% in the top ten. Sequences were obtained from PBMCs or a T cell subset sorted from them (not recorded which). These receptors originate from an adult woman who had mild COVID-19 (a few samples of this study predate the infection). Cell type and time point are not known.

This clonotype showed up just a few times. V gene TRBV7-2 combines with J gene TRBJ2-1, with 14 bases that match TRBD2. The germline gives CDR1 SGHTA, CDR2 FQGNSA. This CDR3 is 16 amino acids long. With 4 bases clipped from V and 7 bases from J, the junction kept 6 bases outside the gene matches. DNA of the CDR3: TGTGCCAGCAGCTCTTACCGACTAGCGGGGGGGAATGAGCAGTTCTTC. It is translated as CASSSYRLAGGNEQFF.

This clonotype has just a few counts. The gene calls are TRBV4-3 and TRBJ2-5; perhaps TRBD2 as D (6 bases). V was cut by 4 bases and J by 1 base, with 16 bases left in between. Germline CDR1 is LGHNA and CDR2 is YSLEER. This CDR3 spans 16 amino acids. The CDR3 DNA follows: TGCGCCAGCAGCCCCGGGACTCCCGGCCTCCAAGAGACCCAGTACTTC. Protein product: CASSPGTPGLQETQYF.

This clonotype was detected ten times or more. The V gene is TRBV11-2, the J gene TRBJ2-1; 14 bases agree with TRBD2. The J segment lost 7 bases and the V segment lost 7 bases, leaving 3 bases of the junction unmatched. CDR1 and CDR2 (germline): SGHAT, FQNNGV. This CDR3 contains 14 residues. The CDR3 spells CASKTSGGANEQFF. CDR3 DNA: TGTGCCAGCAAGACTAGCGGGGGGGCGAATGAGCAGTTCTTC.

This clonotype was counted only a few times. The V gene is TRBV2, the J gene TRBJ2-7; D gene uncertain. With 4 bases removed from V and 7 bases from J, the gap between germline ends came to 11 bases. Germline V gene lookup returns CDR1 SNHLY and CDR2 FYNNEI. The CDR3 has 12 residues. CDR3 coding DNA: TGTGCCAGCAGTGTCCAAGTCGGGGAGCAGTACTTC. Amino acid sequence: CASSVQVGEQYF. Using reference TRBV2 and TRBJ2-7 for the parts outside the CDR3, the full variable domain is EPEVTQTPSHQVTQMGQEVILRCVPISNHLYFYWYRQILGQKVEFLVSFYNNEISEKSEIFDDQFSVERPDGSNFTLKIRSTKLEDSAMYFCASSVQVGEQYFGPGTRLTVT.

This rearrangement joins TRBV7-2 to TRBJ1-4; D not resolved. V dropped 1 base and J dropped 10 bases, with 13 bases sitting between them. CDR1 is SGHTA, CDR2 FQGNSA, per germline. There are 14 residues in the CDR3. The CDR3 loop reads CASSLGKTGPKLFF. CDR3 in DNA: TGTGCCAGCAGCTTAGGGAAGACCGGACCAAAACTGTTTTTT.

This clonotype was counted ten times or more. The chain is built from TRBV29-1 and TRBJ2-7, with 7 positions matching TRBD1. Germline loops: CDR1 SQVTM, CDR2 ANQGSEA. The CDR3 is made up of 12 amino acids. The trim removed 4 bases at V and 3 bases at J, leaving 3 bases unmatched. Written as DNA, the CDR3 is TGCAGCGTTGGGGCAGGGGGCTACGAGCAGTACTTC. This encodes CSVGAGGYEQYF.

This clonotype has a handful of counts. This chain joins TRBV18 and TRBJ2-3; D is unclear. V was cut by 1 base and J by 0 bases, with 17 bases left in between. The CDR3 extends over 18 amino acids. Germline V lookup: CDR1 KGHSH, CDR2 LQKENI. The CDR3: CASSPQGRVTPSTDTQYF. CDR3 DNA: TGTGCCAGCTCACCACAAGGACGGGTGACACCTAGCACAGATACGCAGTATTTT.

The rearrangement links TRBV3-1 to TRBJ2-1, with 8 bases lining up with TRBD2. The V gene end was trimmed by 1 base and the J gene end by 6 bases; junction bases not matched to a gene: 5. Germline-derived CDR1 and CDR2 are LGHDT and YNNKEL (reference sequence). This CDR3 is 15 amino acids long. Written as DNA, the CDR3 is TGTGCCAGCAGCCAAGGGACTAGCCAAGCCAATGAGCAGTTCTTC. Encoded protein: CASSQGTSQANEQFF.

This clonotype was seen at least ten times. The genes are TRBV6-2 or TRBV6-3 and TRBJ1-5; D remains ambiguous. The CDR3 has 12 residues. Trimming cost V 8 bases and J 9 bases, with 14 bases left between them. Germline V gene lookup returns CDR1 MNHEY and CDR2 SVGEGT. The CDR3 protein is CASGSVAGPQHF. DNA for the CDR3: TGTGCCAGCGGTTCTGTAGCAGGGCCCCAGCATTTT.

This clonotype was seen a handful of times. This rearrangement joins TRBV12-3 or TRBV12-4 to TRBJ1-3, with D hard to call. Trimming stripped 2 bases from V and 4 bases from J, with 6 bases between. The CDR3 is 13 amino acids. The CDR3 coding sequence is TGTGCCAGCAGTTTACACGGAGGAAACACCATATATTTT. Translation gives CASSLHGGNTIYF.

The V gene is TRBV18, the J gene TRBJ1-1; 11 positions match TRBD1. With 5 bases clipped from V and 4 bases from J, the junction kept 3 bases outside the gene matches. CDR1 KGHSH and CDR2 LQKENI come from the germline V gene. The CDR3 is made up of 14 amino acids. The CDR3, as DNA: TGTGCCAGCTCATCCGGGACAGGGGGCACTGAAGCTTTCTTT. Amino acids: CASSSGTGGTEAFF.

This clonotype was seen many times. The J gene is TRBJ2-7, the V gene TRBV18; TRBD2 might be the D (5 bases). Germline V gives CDR1 KGHSH, CDR2 LQKENI. V dropped 5 bases and J dropped 5 bases, with 13 bases sitting between them. The CDR3 has 13 amino acids. CDR3 DNA sequence: TGTGCCAGCTCAACCCGGGAAAGGGACGAGCAGTACTTC. Translating gives CASSTRERDEQYF.

This clonotype was observed at least ten times. The V gene is TRBV9, the J gene TRBJ1-5; possible D gene TRBD1, 6 bases. The CDR3 is made up of 15 amino acids. Germline CDR1 and CDR2: SGDLS and YYNGEE. The V and J ends lost 5 bases and 2 bases respectively, with 14 bases between them. CDR3 region: CASSPTGFGNQPQHF. CDR3 DNA: TGTGCCAGCAGTCCTACAGGGTTCGGCAATCAGCCCCAGCATTTT.

Ten or more counts support this clonotype. The V and J genes are TRBV5-6 and TRBJ2-1; unclear D gene. Germline CDR1 reads SGHDT; CDR2 reads YYEEEE. Between the trimmed V and J ends, which lost 1 base and 6 bases, there was a span of 14 bases. The CDR3 sequence is 15 residues long. This CDR3 reads CASSLSQGRINEQFF. CDR3 bases: TGTGCCAGCAGCTTGTCTCAAGGAAGGATCAATGAGCAGTTCTTC.

In its sample, this clonotype was seen many times. V usage is TRBV7-3 and J usage is TRBJ2-3; 8 bases fit TRBD2. Losses at the gene ends were 5 bases for V and 2 bases for J; bases not matched to a gene: 9. CDR1 is SGHTA, CDR2 FQGTGA, per germline. CDR3 length: 16 residues. The CDR3 loop is CASSPQAGDDTDTQYF. The CDR3 bases are TGTGCCAGCAGCCCACAAGCGGGAGACGACACAGATACGCAGTATTTT.

V and J are TRBV9 and TRBJ2-3; the match to TRBD2 covers 7 bases. The germline V gene has CDR1 SGDLS and CDR2 YYNGEE. This CDR3 is built from 16 residues. Trimming cost V 1 base and J 2 bases; bases outside gene matches: 7. The CDR3 DNA reads TGTGCCAGCAGCGTAATGGCGGGACTACTCACAGATACGCAGTATTTT. It yields the protein CASSVMAGLLTDTQYF. The entire variable domain, with the rest obtained from reference TRBV9 and TRBJ2-3, is as follows: DSGVTQTPKHLITATGQRVTLRCSPRSGDLSVYWYQQSLDQGLQFLIQYYNGEERAKGNILERFSAQQFPDLHSELNLSSLELGDSALYFCASSVMAGLLTDTQYFGPGTRLTVL.

The chain employs TRBV5-8 and TRBJ2-1; D gene unclear. CDR3 length: 16 amino acids. CDR1 SGHTS and CDR2 YDEGEE come from the germline V gene. V was trimmed by 5 bases and J by 10 bases, leaving 25 bases between them. The CDR3 nucleotides read TGTGCCAGCAGGCGCGGTAGAGGCGGCTCTTTGGGGGAGCAGTTCTTC. This encodes CASRRGRGGSLGEQFF.

This clonotype was found a few times. The rearrangement joins TRBV4-1 to TRBJ2-1, with D unclear. The V end was cut by 4 bases, the J end by 1 base, with 14 bases between. This CDR3 is built from 16 residues. Germline lookup yields CDR1 MGHRA and CDR2 YSYEKL. CDR3 region: CASSPAGQRSYNEQFF. Here the CDR3 DNA reads TGCGCCAGCAGCCCCGCCGGGCAGAGATCCTACAATGAGCAGTTCTTC.

This clonotype was recorded at least ten times. This rearrangement joins TRBV11-1 to TRBJ2-1; 11 bases map to TRBD2. The germline CDR1 and CDR2 sequences are SGHAT and FQDESV (reference sequence). Unmatched junction bases numbered 3, after V lost 4 bases and J lost 4 bases. This CDR3 is 15 amino acids long. The DNA for the CDR3 is TGTGCCAGCAGCTGGCTAGCGGGGGGTTACAATGAGCAGTTCTTC. Amino acids: CASSWLAGGYNEQFF.

This clonotype occurred many times. The chain uses TRBV4-1 and TRBJ1-5, with 10 nucleotides matching TRBD1. The CDR3 totals 17 residues. The germline CDR1 and CDR2 sequences are MGHRA and YSYEKL. The V segment lost 0 bases and the J segment 2 bases; nucleotides outside the gene matches: 4. The CDR3 here is CASSQDPGQGGNQPQHF. The CDR3 nucleotides read TGCGCCAGCAGCCAAGATCCCGGACAGGGGGGCAATCAGCCCCAGCATTTT.

This clonotype was found many times. V gene TRBV27 combines with J gene TRBJ2-1, with D perhaps assigned TRBD1 or TRBD2 (5 bases each). Germline values: CDR1 MNHEY, CDR2 SMNVEV (reference sequence). Trimming removed 2 bases from V and 1 base from J, with 15 bases in between. CDR3 length: 17 amino acids. CDR3 sequence reads: CASSLGSGTGSYNEQFF. Here the CDR3 DNA reads TGTGCCAGCAGTTTAGGATCAGGGACGGGGTCCTACAATGAGCAGTTCTTC.

This clonotype has only a few counts. The J gene is TRBJ2-2, the V gene TRBV5-1, with TRBD1 as a possible D gene (6 bases). The CDR3 loop spans 15 amino acids. Trimming took off 6 bases at V and 4 bases at J, with 16 bases between the two ends. Germline V gene data show CDR1 as SGHRS and CDR2 as YFSETQ. The CDR3 bases are TGCGCCAGCAATCCGAACTCCAGGGGCACCGGGGAGCTGTTTTTT. Translation gives CASNPNSRGTGELFF.

This clonotype was detected many times. The gene calls are TRBV5-1 and TRBJ2-1; 12 bases match TRBD2. Looked up from germline, CDR1 is SGHRS and CDR2 is YFSETQ. The CDR3 sequence is 15 residues long. V trimming: 5 bases; J trimming: 6 bases; junction bases outside the gene matches: 6. CDR3 in DNA: TGCGCCAGCAGTCTCCCTAGCGGGGGGGCCAATGAGCAGTTCTTC. Translating gives CASSLPSGGANEQFF.

This clonotype was detected ten times or more. The rearrangement joins TRBV20-1 to TRBJ1-4; D gene ambiguous. Germline CDR1 and CDR2: DFQATT and SNEGSKA (reference sequence). This CDR3 comprises 12 residues. The CDR3 DNA reads TGCAGCACGGGCAGGCGAGGTGAAAAACTGTTTTTT. It specifies CSTGRRGEKLFF.

The J gene is TRBJ2-1, the V gene TRBV20-1; D is undetermined. Trimming left V 0 bases short and J 1 base short, with 10 bases between. CDR1 is DFQATT and CDR2 is SNEGSKA in the germline V gene (reference sequence). The CDR3 runs to 15 residues. This CDR3 is CSARDLTRSYNEQFF. The CDR3 nucleotides read TGCAGTGCTAGAGATCTAACCAGATCCTACAATGAGCAGTTCTTC.

This clonotype appeared a few times. The chain has TRBV11-2 and TRBJ1-3, with a tentative D call TRBD1 (5 bases). The V and J ends lost 1 base and 4 bases respectively, with 17 bases between them. Germline assignment: CDR1 SGHAT and CDR2 FQNNGV. The CDR3 spans 17 residues. CDR3 sequence reads: CASSLVIYPGSGNTIYF. As DNA, the CDR3 is TGTGCCAGCAGCTTAGTAATCTACCCAGGGTCAGGAAACACCATATATTTT.

This clonotype was observed a handful of times. The genes are TRBV12-3 or TRBV12-4 and TRBJ2-7, with unresolved D. V shed 8 bases and J shed 6 bases, with 29 bases lying between them. The CDR3 extends over 17 amino acids. The CDR3 loop is CASGSSLLTRTLGEQYF. CDR3 in DNA: TGTGCCAGCGGCTCCTCCCTTTTGACTCGGACCCTAGGCGAGCAGTACTTC.

The chain carries TRBV5-4 and TRBJ2-2, with 11 bases matching TRBD2. This CDR3 region has 16 residues. CDR1 and CDR2 from the germline V gene are SGHNT and YYREEE (reference sequence). Trimming at V came to 0 bases and at J to 3 bases, leaving 1 base not matched to a gene. The CDR3 nucleotides read TGTGCCAGCAGCTTGGGACTAGCGGGACACACCGGGGAGCTGTTTTTT. Amino acids: CASSLGLAGHTGELFF.

This clonotype has at least ten counts. At one of its ends the junction is not consistent with the germline gene, which may arise from a read error. V is TRBV5-5 and J is TRBJ1-1, with TRBD1 identical over 9 bases. Germline V gene data show CDR1 as SGHKS and CDR2 as YYEKEE (reference sequence). The CDR3 has 15 amino acids. DNA of the CDR3: TGTGCCAGCAGCTTGGAAGGGACAGGGAACGCTGAAGCTTTCTTT. Translation gives CASSLEGTGNAEAFF.

This clonotype has just a few counts. J is TRBJ2-7 and V is TRBV24-1, with 11 bases fitting TRBD1. The CDR3 consists of 14 residues. The germline V gene encodes CDR1 KGHDR and CDR2 SFDVKD. V lost 6 bases, J lost 2 bases, and 2 bases stayed unmatched. CDR3 residues: CATSRGQGAYEQYF. The DNA for the CDR3 is TGTGCCACCAGTAGGGGACAGGGGGCCTACGAGCAGTACTTC.

This clonotype has a count of ten or more. The chain combines TRBV6-2 or TRBV6-3 with TRBJ2-7; tentative D call: TRBD1 (6 bases). The CDR3 is 14 residues long. Germline V gene lookup returns CDR1 MNHEY and CDR2 SVGEGT. V was trimmed by 7 bases and J by 5 bases, leaving 18 bases between them. CDR3 amino acids: CASNYYRARNEQYF. CDR3 DNA sequence: TGTGCCAGCAACTACTACAGGGCCAGGAACGAGCAGTACTTC.